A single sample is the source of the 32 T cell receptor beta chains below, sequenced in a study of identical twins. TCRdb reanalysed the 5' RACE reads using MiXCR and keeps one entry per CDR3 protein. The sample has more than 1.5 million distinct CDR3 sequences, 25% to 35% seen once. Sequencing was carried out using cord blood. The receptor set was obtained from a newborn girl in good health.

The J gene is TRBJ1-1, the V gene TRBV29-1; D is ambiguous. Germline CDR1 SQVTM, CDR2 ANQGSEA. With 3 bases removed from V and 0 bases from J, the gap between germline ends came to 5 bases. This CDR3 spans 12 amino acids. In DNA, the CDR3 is TGCAGCGTTGACCTCATGAACACTGAAGCTTTCTTT. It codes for CSVDLMNTEAFF. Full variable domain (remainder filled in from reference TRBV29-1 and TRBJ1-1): SAVISQKPSRDICQRGTSLTIQCQVDSQVTMMFWYRQQPGQSLTLIATANQGSEATYESGFVIDKFPISRPNLTFSTLTVSNMSPEDSSIYLCSVDLMNTEAFFGQGTRLTVV.

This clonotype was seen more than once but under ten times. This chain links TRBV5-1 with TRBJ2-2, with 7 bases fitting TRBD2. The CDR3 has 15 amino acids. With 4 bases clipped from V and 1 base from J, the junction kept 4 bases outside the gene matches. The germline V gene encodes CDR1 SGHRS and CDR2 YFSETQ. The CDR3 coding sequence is TGCGCCAGCAGCCAGCGGGACTTGAACACCGGGGAGCTGTTTTTT. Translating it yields CASSQRDLNTGELFF.

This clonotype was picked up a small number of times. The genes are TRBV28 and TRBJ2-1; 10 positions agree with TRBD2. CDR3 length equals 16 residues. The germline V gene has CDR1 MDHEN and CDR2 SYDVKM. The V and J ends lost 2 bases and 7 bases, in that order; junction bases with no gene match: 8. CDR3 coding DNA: TGTGCCAGCAGTTTAATTAGGCTAGCGGGAGTGAATGAGCAGTTCTTC. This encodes CASSLIRLAGVNEQFF.

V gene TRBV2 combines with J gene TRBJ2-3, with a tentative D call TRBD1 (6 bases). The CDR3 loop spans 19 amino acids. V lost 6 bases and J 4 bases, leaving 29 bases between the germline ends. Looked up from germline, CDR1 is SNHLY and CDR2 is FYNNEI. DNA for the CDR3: TGTGCCAGCAGCAAGCCTTCTTTAAGTGGGGGCCACAATTCAGATACGCAGTATTTT. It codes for CASSKPSLSGGHNSDTQYF.

The CDR3, as DNA: TGCAGTGCTAGATCTGGGGGCTCCTACAATGAGCAGTACTTC. It translates to CSARSGGSYNEQYF. The chain couples TRBV20-1 to TRBJ2-1, with D possibly being TRBD1 (6 bases). The DNA end is a closer match to TRBJ2-7, so the J assignment may be wrong. The CDR3 contains 14 residues. The V gene's germline CDR1 is DFQATT and CDR2 SNEGSKA (reference sequence).

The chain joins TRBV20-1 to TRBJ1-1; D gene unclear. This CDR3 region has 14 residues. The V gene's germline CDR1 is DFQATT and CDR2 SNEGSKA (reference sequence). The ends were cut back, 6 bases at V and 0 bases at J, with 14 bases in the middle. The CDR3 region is CSAGVGRLNTEAFF. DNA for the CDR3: TGCAGTGCGGGAGTCGGACGGTTGAACACTGAAGCTTTCTTT.

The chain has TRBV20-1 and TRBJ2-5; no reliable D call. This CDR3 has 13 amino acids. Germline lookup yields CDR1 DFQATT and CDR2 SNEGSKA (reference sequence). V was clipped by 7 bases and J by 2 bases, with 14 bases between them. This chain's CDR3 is CSGWRLLQETQYF. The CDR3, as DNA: TGCAGTGGCTGGCGGCTCCTACAAGAGACCCAGTACTTC.

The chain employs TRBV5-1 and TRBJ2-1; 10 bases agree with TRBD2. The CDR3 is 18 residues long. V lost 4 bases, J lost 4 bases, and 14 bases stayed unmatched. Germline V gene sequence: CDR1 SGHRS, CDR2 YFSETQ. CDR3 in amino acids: CASSLLAGTLLNYNEQFF. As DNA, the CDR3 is TGCGCCAGCAGCCTACTAGCGGGGACTTTATTGAATTACAATGAGCAGTTCTTC.

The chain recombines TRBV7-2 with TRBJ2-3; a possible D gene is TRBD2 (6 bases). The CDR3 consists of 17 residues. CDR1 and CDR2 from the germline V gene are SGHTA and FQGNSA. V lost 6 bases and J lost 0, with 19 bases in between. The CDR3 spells CASSSKGGVESTDTQYF. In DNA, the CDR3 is TGTGCCAGCAGTTCAAAGGGCGGGGTGGAAAGCACAGATACGCAGTATTTT.

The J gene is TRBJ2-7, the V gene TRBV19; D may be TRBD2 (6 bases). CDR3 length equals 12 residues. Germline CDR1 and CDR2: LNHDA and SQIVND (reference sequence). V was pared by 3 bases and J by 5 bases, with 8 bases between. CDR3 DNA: TGTGCCAGTAGTATCCCGGGAGACGAGCAGTACTTC. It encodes CASSIPGDEQYF.

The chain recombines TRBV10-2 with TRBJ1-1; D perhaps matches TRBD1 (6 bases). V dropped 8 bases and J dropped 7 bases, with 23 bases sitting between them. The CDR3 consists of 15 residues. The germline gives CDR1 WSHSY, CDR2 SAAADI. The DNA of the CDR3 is TGCGCCAGCCTCTCGCCTAGGGGGGATTTAGGTGAAGCTTTCTTT. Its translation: CASLSPRGDLGEAFF.

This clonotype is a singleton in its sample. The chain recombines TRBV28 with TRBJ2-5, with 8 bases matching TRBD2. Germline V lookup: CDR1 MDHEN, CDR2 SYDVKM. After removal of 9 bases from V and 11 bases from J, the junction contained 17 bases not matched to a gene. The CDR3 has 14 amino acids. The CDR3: CASLGLAIHNEQYF. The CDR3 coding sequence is TGTGCCAGTTTAGGACTAGCAATACACAATGAGCAGTACTTC. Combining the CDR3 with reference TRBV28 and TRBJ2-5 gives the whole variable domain DVKVTQSSRYLVKRTGEKVFLECVQDMDHENMFWYRQDPGLGLRLIYFSYDVKMKEKGDIPEGYSVSREKKERFSLILESASTNQTSMYLCASLGLAIHNEQYFGPGTRLLVL.

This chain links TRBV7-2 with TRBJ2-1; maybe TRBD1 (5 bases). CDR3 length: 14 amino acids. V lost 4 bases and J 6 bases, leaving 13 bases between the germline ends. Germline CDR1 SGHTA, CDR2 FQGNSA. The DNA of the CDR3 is TGTGCCAGCAGCTCCCCGCCTAGGGGCAATGAGCAGTTCTTC. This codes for CASSSPPRGNEQFF.

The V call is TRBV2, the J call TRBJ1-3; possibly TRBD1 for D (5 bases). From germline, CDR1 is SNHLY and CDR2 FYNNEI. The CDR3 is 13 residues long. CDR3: CAHRGSSGNTIYF. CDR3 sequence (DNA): TGTGCTCACCGGGGGAGCTCTGGAAACACCATATATTTT. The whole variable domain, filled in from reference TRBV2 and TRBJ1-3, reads EPEVTQTPSHQVTQMGQEVILRCVPISNHLYFYWYRQILGQKVEFLVSFYNNEISEKSEIFDDQFSVERPDGSNFTLKIRSTKLEDSAMYFCAHRGSSGNTIYFGEGSWLTVV.

The CDR3 nucleotides are TGTGCCAGCAGTTTAGACCGCTTAGGAGGGGCCAAAAACATTCAGTACTTC. Its protein product is CASSLDRLGGAKNIQYF. The V gene is TRBV27, the J gene TRBJ2-4; D perhaps matches TRBD2 (6 bases). The CDR3 loop spans 17 amino acids. CDR1 MNHEY and CDR2 SMNVEV come from the germline V gene (reference sequence). Trimming shortened V by 2 bases and J by 1 base, and 15 bases separated the two germline ends.

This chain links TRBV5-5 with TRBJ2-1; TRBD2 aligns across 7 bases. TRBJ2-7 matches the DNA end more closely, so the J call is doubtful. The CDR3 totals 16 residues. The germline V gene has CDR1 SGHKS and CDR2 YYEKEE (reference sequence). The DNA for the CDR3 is TGTGCCAGCAGCTTGAGAGGGAGGGCCTCCTACAATGAGCAGTACTTC. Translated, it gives CASSLRGRASYNEQYF.

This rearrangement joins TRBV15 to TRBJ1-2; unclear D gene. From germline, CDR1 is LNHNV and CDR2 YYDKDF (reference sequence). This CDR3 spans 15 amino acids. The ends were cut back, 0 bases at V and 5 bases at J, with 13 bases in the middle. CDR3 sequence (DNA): TGTGCCACCAGCAGAGATCCTGGGGAGGCATATGGCTACACCTTC. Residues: CATSRDPGEAYGYTF.

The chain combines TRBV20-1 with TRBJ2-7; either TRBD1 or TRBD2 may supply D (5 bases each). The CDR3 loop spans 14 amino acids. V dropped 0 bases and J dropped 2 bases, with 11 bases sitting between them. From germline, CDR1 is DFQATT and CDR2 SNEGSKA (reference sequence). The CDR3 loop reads CSAREGERTYEQYF. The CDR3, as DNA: TGCAGTGCTAGAGAAGGGGAGCGGACCTACGAGCAGTACTTC.

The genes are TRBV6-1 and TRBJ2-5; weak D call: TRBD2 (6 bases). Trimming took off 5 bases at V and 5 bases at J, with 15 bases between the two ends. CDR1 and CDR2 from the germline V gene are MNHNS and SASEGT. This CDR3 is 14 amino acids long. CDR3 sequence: CASSQRAIWETQYF. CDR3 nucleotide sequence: TGTGCCAGCAGTCAGCGGGCCATCTGGGAGACCCAGTACTTC.

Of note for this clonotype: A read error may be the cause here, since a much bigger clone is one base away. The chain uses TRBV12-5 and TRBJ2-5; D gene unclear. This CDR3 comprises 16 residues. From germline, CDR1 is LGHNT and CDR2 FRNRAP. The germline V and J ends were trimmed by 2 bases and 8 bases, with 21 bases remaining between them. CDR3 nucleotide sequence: TGTGCTAGTGGTTTGTCTTCCTTTGGCAGCCGAGGAACCCAGTACTTC. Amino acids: CASGLSSFGSRGTQYF.

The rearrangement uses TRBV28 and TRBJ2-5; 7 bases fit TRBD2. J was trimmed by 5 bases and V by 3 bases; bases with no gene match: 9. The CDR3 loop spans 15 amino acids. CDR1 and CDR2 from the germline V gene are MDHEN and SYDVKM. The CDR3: CASSLGGSRWETQYF. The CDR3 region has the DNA TGTGCCAGCAGTTTGGGCGGGAGTAGGTGGGAGACCCAGTACTTC.

Written as DNA, the CDR3 is TGCAGTGCTAGGTGGCGCCTTAGGTACGAGCAGTACTTC. Its translation: CSARWRLRYEQYF. The chain recombines TRBV20-1 with TRBJ2-4; D unresolved. The end of the DNA is better explained by TRBJ2-7, so the J call may be wrong. Looked up from germline, CDR1 is DFQATT and CDR2 is SNEGSKA (reference sequence). The CDR3 runs to 13 residues.

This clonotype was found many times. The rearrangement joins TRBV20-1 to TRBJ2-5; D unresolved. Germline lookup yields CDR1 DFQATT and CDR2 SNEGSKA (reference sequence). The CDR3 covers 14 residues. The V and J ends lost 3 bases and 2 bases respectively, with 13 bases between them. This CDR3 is CSASNGPSQETQYF. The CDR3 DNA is TGCAGTGCTAGTAACGGACCCTCACAAGAGACCCAGTACTTC.

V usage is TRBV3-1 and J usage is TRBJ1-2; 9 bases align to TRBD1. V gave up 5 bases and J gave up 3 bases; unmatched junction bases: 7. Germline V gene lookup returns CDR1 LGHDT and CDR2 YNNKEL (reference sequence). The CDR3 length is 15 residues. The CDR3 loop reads CASSSGTGIDYGYTF. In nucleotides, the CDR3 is TGTGCCAGCAGCTCAGGGACAGGGATCGACTATGGCTACACCTTC.

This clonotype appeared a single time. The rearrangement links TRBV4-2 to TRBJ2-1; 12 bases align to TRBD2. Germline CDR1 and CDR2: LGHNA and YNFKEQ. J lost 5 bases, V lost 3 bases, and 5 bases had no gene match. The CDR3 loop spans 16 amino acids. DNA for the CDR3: TGTGCCAGCAGCCAGGTCCTAGCGGGGGGGGACAATGAGCAGTTCTTC. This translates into CASSQVLAGGDNEQFF.

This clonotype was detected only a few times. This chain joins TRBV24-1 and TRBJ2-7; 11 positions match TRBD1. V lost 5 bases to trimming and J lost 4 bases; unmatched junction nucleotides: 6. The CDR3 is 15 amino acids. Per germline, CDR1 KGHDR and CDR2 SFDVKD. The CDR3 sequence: CATSVPGQGVYEQYF. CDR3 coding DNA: TGTGCCACCAGTGTTCCGGGACAGGGGGTTTACGAGCAGTACTTC.

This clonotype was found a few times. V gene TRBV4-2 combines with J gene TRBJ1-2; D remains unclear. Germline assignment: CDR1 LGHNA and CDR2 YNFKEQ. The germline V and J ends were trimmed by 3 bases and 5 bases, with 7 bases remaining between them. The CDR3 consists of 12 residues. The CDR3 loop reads CASSHDPYGYTF. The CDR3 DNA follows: TGTGCCAGCAGCCACGACCCTTATGGCTACACCTTC.

Written as DNA, the CDR3 is TGCGCCAGCAGCCCCGACAGCGGGTACGAGCAGTACTTC. Protein sequence: CASSPDSGYEQYF. The chain joins TRBV5-1 to TRBJ2-7; maybe TRBD2 (6 bases). Trimming removed 4 bases at V and 4 bases at J, with 12 bases between. The CDR3 loop spans 13 amino acids. Looked up from germline, CDR1 is SGHRS and CDR2 is YFSETQ.

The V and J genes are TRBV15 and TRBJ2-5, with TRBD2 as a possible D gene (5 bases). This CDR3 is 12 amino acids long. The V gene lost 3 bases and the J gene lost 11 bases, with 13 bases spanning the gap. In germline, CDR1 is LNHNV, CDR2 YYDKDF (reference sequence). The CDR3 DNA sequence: TGTGCCACCAGCAGGGCGAGGGATGAGCAGTACTTC. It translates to CATSRARDEQYF.

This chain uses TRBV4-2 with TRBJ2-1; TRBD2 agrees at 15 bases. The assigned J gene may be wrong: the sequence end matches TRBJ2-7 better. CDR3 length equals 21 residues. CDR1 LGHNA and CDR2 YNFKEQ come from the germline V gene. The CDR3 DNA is TGTGCCAGCAGCCATCCCGGGACTAGCGGGAGGCCCCCCGGGTCCTACAATGAGCAGTACTTC. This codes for CASSHPGTSGRPPGSYNEQYF.

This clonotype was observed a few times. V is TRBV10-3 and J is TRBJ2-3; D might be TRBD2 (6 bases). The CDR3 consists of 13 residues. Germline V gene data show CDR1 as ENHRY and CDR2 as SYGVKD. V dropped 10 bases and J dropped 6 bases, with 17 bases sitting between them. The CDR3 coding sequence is TGTGCCACCGGGACTGTTGGTGGGGATACGCAGTATTTT. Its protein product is CATGTVGGDTQYF.

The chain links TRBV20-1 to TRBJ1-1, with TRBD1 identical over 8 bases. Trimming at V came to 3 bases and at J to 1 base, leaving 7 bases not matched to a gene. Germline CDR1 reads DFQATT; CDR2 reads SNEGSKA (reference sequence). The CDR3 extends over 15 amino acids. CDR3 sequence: CSARDTGGANTEAFF. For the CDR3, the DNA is TGCAGTGCTAGGGACACAGGGGGAGCGAACACTGAAGCTTTCTTT.